This TCR beta chain was identified in a study of monozygotic twins with inflammatory bowel disease. General study findings and limits: Among the T cells, different subtypes could not be distinguished.

Total RNA isolation used whole blood (no T cell sorting was performed). Used for each TCR library was about 3,800 ng of total RNA. UMIs were attached via template switching, each with a 6-nucleotide sample barcode. TCRdb reprocessed the 5' RACE reads; each CDR3 protein has one entry and no DNA is given. This sample's table has about 160,000 distinct CDR3 sequences. A remark on this clonotype: Its antigen is undetermined.

The CDR3 runs 16 residues. The germline V gene encodes CDR1 DFQATT and CDR2 SNEGSKA (reference sequence). The chain has TRBV20-1 and TRBJ1-4. The sequence derives from a human donor with ulcerative colitis or Crohn's disease, or a healthy co-twin of an affected twin (not recorded which). Sequenced: blood. CDR3 region: CSARVGSLATNEKLFF.